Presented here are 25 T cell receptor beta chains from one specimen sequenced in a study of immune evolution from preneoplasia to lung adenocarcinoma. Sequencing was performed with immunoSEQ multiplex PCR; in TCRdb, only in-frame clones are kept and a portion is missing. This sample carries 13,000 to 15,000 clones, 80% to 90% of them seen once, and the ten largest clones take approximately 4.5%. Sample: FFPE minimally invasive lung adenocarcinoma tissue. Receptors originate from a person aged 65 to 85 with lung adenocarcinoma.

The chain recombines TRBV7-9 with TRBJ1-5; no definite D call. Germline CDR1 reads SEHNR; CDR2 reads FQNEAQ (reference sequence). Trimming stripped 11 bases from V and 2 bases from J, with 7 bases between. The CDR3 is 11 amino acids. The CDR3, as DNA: TGTGCCGTCGATGGCAATCAGCCCCAGCATTTT. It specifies CAVDGNQPQHF.

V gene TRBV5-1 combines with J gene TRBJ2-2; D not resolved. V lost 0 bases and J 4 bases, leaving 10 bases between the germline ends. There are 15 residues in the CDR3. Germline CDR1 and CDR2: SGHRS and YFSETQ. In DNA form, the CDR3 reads TGCGCCAGCAGCTTGGGTACTACCGGCACCGGGGAGCTGTTTTTT. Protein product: CASSLGTTGTGELFF.

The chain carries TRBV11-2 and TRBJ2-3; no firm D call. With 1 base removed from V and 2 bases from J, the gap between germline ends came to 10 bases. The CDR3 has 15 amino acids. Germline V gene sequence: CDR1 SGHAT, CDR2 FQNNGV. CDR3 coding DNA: TGTGCCAGCAGCTTAGTTAACCAACCCACAGATACGCAGTATTTT. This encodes CASSLVNQPTDTQYF.

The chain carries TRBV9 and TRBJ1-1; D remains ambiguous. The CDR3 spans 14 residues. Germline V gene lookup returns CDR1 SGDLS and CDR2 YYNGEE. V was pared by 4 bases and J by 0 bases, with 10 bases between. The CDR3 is CASSIGPMNTEAFF. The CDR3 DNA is TGTGCCAGCAGCATCGGACCGATGAACACTGAAGCTTTCTTT. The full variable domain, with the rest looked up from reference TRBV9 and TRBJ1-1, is DSGVTQTPKHLITATGQRVTLRCSPRSGDLSVYWYQQSLDQGLQFLIQYYNGEERAKGNILERFSAQQFPDLHSELNLSSLELGDSALYFCASSIGPMNTEAFFGQGTRLTVV.

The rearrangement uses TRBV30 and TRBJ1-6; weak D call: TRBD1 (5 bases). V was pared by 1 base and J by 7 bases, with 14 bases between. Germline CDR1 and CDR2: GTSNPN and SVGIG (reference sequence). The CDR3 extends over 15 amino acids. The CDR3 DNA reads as TGTGCCTGGAGTGGGGACGGGGGTTTAAATTCACCCCTCCACTTT. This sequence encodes CAWSGDGGLNSPLHF.

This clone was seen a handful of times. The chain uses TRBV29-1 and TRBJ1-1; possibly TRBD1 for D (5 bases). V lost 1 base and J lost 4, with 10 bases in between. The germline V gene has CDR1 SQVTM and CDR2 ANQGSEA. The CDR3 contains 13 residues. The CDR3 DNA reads TGCAGCGTTGAAGTGGGGGTCTCCACTGAAGCTTTCTTT. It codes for CSVEVGVSTEAFF.

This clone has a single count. DNA for the CDR3: TGTGCCAGCAGCTTGACAGGGCCTCAAGAGACCCAGTACTTC. It encodes CASSLTGPQETQYF. The J gene is TRBJ2-5, the V gene TRBV7-9, with TRBD1 matching 7 bases. V shed 3 bases, J shed 2 bases, and the junction held 3 bases outside the gene matches. The CDR3 extends over 14 amino acids. The germline CDR1 and CDR2 sequences are SEHNR and FQNEAQ (reference sequence).

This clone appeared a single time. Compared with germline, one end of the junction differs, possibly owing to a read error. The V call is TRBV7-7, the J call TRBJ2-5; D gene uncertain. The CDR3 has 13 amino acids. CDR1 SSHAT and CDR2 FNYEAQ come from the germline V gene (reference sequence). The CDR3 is CASSSEVQETQYF. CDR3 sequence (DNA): TGTGCTAGCAGCTCCGAGGTTCAAGAGACCCAGTACTTC.

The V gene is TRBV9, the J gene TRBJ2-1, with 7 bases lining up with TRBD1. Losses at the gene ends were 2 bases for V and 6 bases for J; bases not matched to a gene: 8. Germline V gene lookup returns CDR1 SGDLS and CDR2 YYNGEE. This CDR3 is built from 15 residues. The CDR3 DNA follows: TGTGCCAGCAGCGTCTCCGAGGGGGCGTTCAATGAGCAGTTCTTC. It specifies CASSVSEGAFNEQFF.

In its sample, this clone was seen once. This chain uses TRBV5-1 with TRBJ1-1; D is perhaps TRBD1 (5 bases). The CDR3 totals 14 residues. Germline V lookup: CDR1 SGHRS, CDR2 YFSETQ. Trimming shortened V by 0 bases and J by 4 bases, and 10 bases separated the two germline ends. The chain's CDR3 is CASSLGGGGTEAFF. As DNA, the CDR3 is TGCGCCAGCAGCTTGGGGGGCGGTGGCACTGAAGCTTTCTTT. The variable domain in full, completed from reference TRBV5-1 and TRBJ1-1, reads KAGVTQTPRYLIKTRGQQVTLSCSPISGHRSVSWYQQTPGQGLQFLFEYFSETQRNKGNFPGRFSGRQFSNSRSEMNVSTLELGDSALYLCASSLGGGGTEAFFGQGTRLTVV.

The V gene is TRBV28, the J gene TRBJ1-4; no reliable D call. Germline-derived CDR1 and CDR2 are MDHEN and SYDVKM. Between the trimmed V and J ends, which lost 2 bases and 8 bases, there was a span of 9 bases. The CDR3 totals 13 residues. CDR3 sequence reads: CASSLQAREKLFF. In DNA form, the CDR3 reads TGTGCCAGCAGTTTACAGGCGAGGGAAAAACTGTTTTTT. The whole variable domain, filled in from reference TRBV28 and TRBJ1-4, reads DVKVTQSSRYLVKRTGEKVFLECVQDMDHENMFWYRQDPGLGLRLIYFSYDVKMKEKGDIPEGYSVSREKKERFSLILESASTNQTSMYLCASSLQAREKLFFGSGTQLSVL.

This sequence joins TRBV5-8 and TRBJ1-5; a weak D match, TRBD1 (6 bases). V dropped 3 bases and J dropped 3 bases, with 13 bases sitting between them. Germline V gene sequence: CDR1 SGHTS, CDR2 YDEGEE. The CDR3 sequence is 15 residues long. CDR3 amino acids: CASSSGVNYNQPQHF. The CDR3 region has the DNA TGTGCCAGCAGCTCAGGGGTGAACTACAATCAGCCCCAGCATTTT.

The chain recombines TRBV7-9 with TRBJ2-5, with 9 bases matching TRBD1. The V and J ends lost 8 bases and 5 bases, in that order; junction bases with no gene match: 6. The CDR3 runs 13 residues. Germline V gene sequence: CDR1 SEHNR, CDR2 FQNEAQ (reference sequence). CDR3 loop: CASGGQGVETQYF. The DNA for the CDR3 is TGTGCCAGCGGGGGACAGGGTGTCGAGACCCAGTACTTC.

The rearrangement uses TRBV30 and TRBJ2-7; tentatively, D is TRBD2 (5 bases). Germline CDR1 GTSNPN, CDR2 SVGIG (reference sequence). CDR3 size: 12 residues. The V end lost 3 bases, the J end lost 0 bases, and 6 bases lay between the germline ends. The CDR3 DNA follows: TGTGCCTGGAGCCGGGGCTCCTACGAGCAGTACTTC. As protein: CAWSRGSYEQYF.

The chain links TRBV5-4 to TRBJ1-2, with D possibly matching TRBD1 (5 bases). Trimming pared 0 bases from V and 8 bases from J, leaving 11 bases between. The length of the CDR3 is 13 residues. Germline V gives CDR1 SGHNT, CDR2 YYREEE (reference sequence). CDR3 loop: CASSLEGVDGYTF. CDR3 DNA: TGTGCCAGCAGCTTGGAAGGGGTGGACGGCTACACCTTC. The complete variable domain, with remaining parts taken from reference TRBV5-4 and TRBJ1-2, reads ETGVTQSPTHLIKTRGQQVTLRCSSQSGHNTVSWYQQALGQGPQFIFQYYREEENGRGNFPPRFSGLQFPNYSSELNVNALELDDSALYLCASSLEGVDGYTFGSGTRLTVV.

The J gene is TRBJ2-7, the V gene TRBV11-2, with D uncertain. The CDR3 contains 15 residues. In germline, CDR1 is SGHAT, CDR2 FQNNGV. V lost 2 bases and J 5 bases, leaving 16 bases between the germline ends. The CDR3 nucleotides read TGTGCCAGCAGCTTACAAGCCAACCGAGGAAACGAGCAGTACTTC. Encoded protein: CASSLQANRGNEQYF.

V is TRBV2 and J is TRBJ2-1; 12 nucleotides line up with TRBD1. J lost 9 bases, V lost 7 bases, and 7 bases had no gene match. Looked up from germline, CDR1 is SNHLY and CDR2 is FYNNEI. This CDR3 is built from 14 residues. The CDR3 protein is CASKGQGAQSEQFF. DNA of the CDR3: TGTGCCAGCAAGGGACAGGGGGCGCAATCTGAGCAGTTCTTC.

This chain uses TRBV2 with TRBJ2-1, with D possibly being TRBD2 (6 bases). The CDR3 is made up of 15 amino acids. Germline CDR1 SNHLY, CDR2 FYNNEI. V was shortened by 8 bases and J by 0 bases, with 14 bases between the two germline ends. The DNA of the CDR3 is TGTGCCAGCGGAGGACTATCCAGCTCCTACAATGAGCAGTTCTTC. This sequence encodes CASGGLSSSYNEQFF.

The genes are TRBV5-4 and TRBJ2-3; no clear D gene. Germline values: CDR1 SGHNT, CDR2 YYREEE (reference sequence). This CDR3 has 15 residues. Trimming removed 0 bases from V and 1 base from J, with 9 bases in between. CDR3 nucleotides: TGTGCCAGCAGCTTGGGTGGGGTACGCACAGATACGCAGTATTTT. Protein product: CASSLGGVRTDTQYF.

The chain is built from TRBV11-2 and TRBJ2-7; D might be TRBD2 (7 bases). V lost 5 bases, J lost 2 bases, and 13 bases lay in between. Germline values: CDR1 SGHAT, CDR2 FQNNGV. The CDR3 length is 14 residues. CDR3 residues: CASSHREGTYEQYF. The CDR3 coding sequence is TGTGCCAGCAGCCACAGGGAGGGGACCTACGAGCAGTACTTC. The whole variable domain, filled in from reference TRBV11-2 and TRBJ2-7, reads EAGVAQSPRYKIIEKRQSVAFWCNPISGHATLYWYQQILGQGPKLLIQFQNNGVVDDSQLPKDRFSAERLKGVDSTLKIQPAKLEDSAVYLCASSHREGTYEQYFGPGTRLTVT.

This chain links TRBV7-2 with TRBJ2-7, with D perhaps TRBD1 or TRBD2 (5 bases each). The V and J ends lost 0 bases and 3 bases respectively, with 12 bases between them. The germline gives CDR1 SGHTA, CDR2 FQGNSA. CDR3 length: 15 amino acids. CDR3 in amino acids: CASSLARDAYYEQYF. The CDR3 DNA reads TGTGCCAGCAGCTTAGCACGGGACGCCTACTACGAGCAGTACTTC.

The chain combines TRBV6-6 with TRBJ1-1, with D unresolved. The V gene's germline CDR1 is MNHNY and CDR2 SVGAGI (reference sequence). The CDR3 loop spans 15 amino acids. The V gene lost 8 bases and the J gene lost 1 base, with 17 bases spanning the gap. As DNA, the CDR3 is TGTGCCAGCGGCTCACTCGGACGGACGAACACTGAAGCTTTCTTT. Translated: CASGSLGRTNTEAFF.

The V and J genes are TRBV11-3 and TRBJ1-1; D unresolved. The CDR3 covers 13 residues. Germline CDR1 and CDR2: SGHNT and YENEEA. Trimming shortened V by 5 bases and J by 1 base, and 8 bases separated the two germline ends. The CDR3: CASSPSTNTEAFF. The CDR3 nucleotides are TGTGCCAGCAGCCCTTCAACGAACACTGAAGCTTTCTTT.

The CDR3 protein is CASSLASGDWNYGYTF. The CDR3 nucleotides are TGTGCCAGCAGCTTAGCGTCAGGGGATTGGAACTATGGCTACACCTTC. The chain couples TRBV13 to TRBJ1-2; D might be TRBD1 (6 bases). This CDR3 comprises 16 residues. The V and J ends lost 1 base and 2 bases respectively, with 14 bases between them. CDR1 is PRHDT, CDR2 FYEKMQ, per germline (reference sequence).

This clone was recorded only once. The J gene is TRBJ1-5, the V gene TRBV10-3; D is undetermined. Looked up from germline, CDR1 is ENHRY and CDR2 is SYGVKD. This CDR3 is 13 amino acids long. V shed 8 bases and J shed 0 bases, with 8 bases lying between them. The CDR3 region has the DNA TGTGCCATCTCATCAGGTAGCAATCAGCCCCAGCATTTT. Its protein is CAISSGSNQPQHF.